This entry concerns a single T cell receptor (beta chain). TCRdb's table, derived via immunoSEQ multiplex PCR, lists solely in-frame clones and lacks some. Of about 120,000 clones listed, roughly nine tenths were seen once; the top ten hold roughly 5%. This record comes from a study of blood T cell repertoires in COVID-19. V lost 0 bases to trimming and J lost 2 bases, with 8 bases between them. The CDR3 contains 15 residues. Germline CDR1 is SGHTA and CDR2 is FQGNSA. The chain links TRBV7-2 to TRBJ1-3, with D tentatively TRBD1 (5 bases). The source material was peripheral blood. The TCR was taken from a human donor in a cohort sampled during active COVID-19. In DNA, the CDR3 is TGTGCCAGCAGCTTAGCGCAGGGTACTGGAAACACCATATATTTT. This sequence encodes CASSLAQGTGNTIYF.